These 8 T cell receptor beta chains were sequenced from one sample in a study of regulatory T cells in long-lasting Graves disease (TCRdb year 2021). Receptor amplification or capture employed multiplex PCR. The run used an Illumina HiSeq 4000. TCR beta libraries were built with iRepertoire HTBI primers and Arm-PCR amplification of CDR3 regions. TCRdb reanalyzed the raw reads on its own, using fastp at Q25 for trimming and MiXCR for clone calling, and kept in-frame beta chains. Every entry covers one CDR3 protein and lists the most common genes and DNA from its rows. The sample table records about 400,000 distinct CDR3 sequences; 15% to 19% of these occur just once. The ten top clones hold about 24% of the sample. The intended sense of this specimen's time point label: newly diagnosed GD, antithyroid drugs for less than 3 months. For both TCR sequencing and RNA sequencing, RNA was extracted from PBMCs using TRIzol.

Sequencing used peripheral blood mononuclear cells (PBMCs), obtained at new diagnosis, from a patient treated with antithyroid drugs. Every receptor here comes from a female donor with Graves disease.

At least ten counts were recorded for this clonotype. Here the CDR3 reads CASSAEWTDTQYF. DNA for the CDR3: TGTGCCAGCAGTGCGGAGTGGACAGATACGCAGTATTTT. The V gene is TRBV9, the J gene TRBJ2-3, with unresolved D. The ends were cut back, 5 bases at V and 3 bases at J, with 10 bases in the middle. This CDR3 contains 13 residues. Germline assignment: CDR1 SGDLS and CDR2 YYNGEE.

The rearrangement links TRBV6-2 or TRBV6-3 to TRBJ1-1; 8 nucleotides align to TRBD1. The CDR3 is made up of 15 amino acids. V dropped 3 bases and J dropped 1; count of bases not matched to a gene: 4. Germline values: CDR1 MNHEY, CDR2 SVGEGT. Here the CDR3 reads CASSYGQGGNTEAFF. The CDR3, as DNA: TGTGCCAGCAGTTATGGACAGGGAGGGAACACTGAAGCTTTCTTT.

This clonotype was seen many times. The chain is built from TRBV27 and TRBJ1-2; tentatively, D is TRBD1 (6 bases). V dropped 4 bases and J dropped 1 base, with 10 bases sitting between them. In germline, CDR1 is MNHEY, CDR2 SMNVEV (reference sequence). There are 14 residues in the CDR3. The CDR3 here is CASSSLDSNYGYTF. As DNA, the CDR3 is TGTGCCAGCAGTTCCCTGGACAGTAACTATGGCTACACCTTC.

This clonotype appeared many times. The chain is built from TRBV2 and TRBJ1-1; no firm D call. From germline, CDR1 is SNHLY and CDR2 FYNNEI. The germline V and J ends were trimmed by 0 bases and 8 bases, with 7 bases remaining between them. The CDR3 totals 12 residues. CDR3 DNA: TGTGCCAGCAGTGAAGCGAGGGTAGAAGCTTTCTTT. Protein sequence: CASSEARVEAFF.

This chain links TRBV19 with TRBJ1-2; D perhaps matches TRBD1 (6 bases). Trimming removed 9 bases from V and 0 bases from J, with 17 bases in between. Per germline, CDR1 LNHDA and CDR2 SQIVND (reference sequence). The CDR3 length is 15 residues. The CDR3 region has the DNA TGTGCCAGCAGGGGAAGGAGGACAGCTAACTATGGCTACACCTTC. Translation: CASRGRRTANYGYTF.

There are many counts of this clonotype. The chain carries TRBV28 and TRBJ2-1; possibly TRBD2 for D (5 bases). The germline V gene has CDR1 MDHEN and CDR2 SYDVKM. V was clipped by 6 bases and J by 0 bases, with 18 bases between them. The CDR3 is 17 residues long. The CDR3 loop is CASSPTGLSSSYNEQFF. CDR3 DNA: TGTGCCAGCAGCCCTACCGGACTTTCGAGCTCCTACAATGAGCAGTTCTTC.

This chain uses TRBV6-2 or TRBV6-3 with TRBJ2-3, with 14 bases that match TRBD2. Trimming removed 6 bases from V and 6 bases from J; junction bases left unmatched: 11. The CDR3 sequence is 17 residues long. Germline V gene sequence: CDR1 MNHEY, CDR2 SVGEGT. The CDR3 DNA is TGTGCCAGCAGGAGCCATCCGGGACTAGCGGGAGTGGATACGCAGTATTTT. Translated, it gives CASRSHPGLAGVDTQYF.

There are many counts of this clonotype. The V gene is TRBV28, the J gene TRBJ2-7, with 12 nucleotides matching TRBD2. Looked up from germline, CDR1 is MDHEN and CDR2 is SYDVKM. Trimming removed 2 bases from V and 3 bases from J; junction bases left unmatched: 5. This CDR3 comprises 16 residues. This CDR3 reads CASSLRGLAGNYEQYF. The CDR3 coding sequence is TGTGCCAGCAGTTTAAGGGGACTAGCGGGTAACTACGAGCAGTACTTC.